What follows are 11 T cell receptor beta chains derived from one specimen sequenced in a study of shared clonotypes between healthy human individuals. Here immunoSEQ multiplex PCR was the method, and the copy in TCRdb shows in-frame clones only, minus some. There are 1,400,000 or so clones in the sample; approximately 98.5% occur only once, and roughly 0.35% lies in the top ten. The specimen was naive CD4+ T cells sorted from blood. Subset indicated: CD45RA+ positively selected. The receptors originated from a man under 40 in good health.

This rearrangement joins TRBV7-8 to TRBJ2-1, with TRBD2 as a possible D gene (6 bases). V shed 5 bases and J shed 7 bases, with 21 bases lying between them. CDR1 is SGHVS, CDR2 FQNEAQ, per germline. The length of the CDR3 is 16 residues. The CDR3 protein is CASSTREGRGMNEQFF. For the CDR3, the DNA is TGTGCCAGCAGCACCCGTGAAGGCCGGGGGATGAATGAGCAGTTCTTC.

The chain is built from TRBV9 and TRBJ2-7; 13 bases are a match to TRBD2. The CDR3 is 14 amino acids. Germline V gene sequence: CDR1 SGDLS, CDR2 YYNGEE. The V segment lost 3 bases and the J segment 6 bases; nucleotides outside the gene matches: 3. The CDR3 loop is CASSGGLAGPEQYF. CDR3 in DNA: TGTGCCAGCAGCGGGGGACTAGCGGGGCCCGAGCAGTACTTC.

The rearrangement joins TRBV28 to TRBJ1-2; D is unclear. The CDR3 extends over 13 amino acids. V lost 3 bases to trimming and J lost 1 base, with 6 bases between them. Germline CDR1 MDHEN, CDR2 SYDVKM. The CDR3 loop reads CASSFLINYGYTF. The DNA for the CDR3 is TGTGCCAGCAGTTTTCTGATTAACTATGGCTACACCTTC.

The V gene is TRBV9, the J gene TRBJ2-2, with D uncertain. Germline V gene data show CDR1 as SGDLS and CDR2 as YYNGEE. The CDR3 has 11 residues. Trimming removed 4 bases from V and 4 bases from J, with 2 bases in between. Written as DNA, the CDR3 is TGTGCCAGCAGCACCACCGGGGAGCTGTTTTTT. Protein: CASSTTGELFF. Full variable domain (missing parts from reference TRBV9 and TRBJ2-2): DSGVTQTPKHLITATGQRVTLRCSPRSGDLSVYWYQQSLDQGLQFLIQYYNGEERAKGNILERFSAQQFPDLHSELNLSSLELGDSALYFCASSTTGELFFGEGSRLTVL.

This chain joins TRBV6-5 and TRBJ2-2; unclear D gene. Germline-derived CDR1 and CDR2 are MNHEY and SVGAGI. Trimming cost V 1 base and J 1 base, with 10 bases left between them. This CDR3 has 16 amino acids. The CDR3 bases are TGTGCCAGCAGTTACTACCGCCGAGGGAACACCGGGGAGCTGTTTTTT. This encodes CASSYYRRGNTGELFF.

The rearrangement links TRBV4-1 to TRBJ1-5; 9 bases fit TRBD1. Trimming removed 3 bases from V and 0 bases from J; junction bases left unmatched: 6. CDR3 size: 17 residues. The V gene's germline CDR1 is MGHRA and CDR2 YSYEKL. CDR3 region: CASSHVPDRGSNQPQHF. The DNA of the CDR3 is TGCGCCAGCAGCCACGTCCCGGACAGGGGTAGCAATCAGCCCCAGCATTTT.

As to this clone: This sample includes further DNA sequences coding for the same CDR3. The chain joins TRBV5-6 to TRBJ2-1; 8 bases line up with TRBD2. Trimming removed 3 bases from V and 3 bases from J; junction bases left unmatched: 8. Germline V lookup: CDR1 SGHDT, CDR2 YYEEEE. The CDR3 extends over 16 amino acids. CDR3 coding DNA: TGTGCCAGCAGCTACCTCCGGGAGGGAGGCTACAATGAGCAGTTCTTC. The encoded protein is CASSYLREGGYNEQFF.

V is TRBV5-5 and J is TRBJ2-5, with D perhaps matching TRBD2 (5 bases). Germline CDR1 is SGHKS and CDR2 is YYEKEE (reference sequence). Trimming removed 2 bases at V and 5 bases at J, with 13 bases between. This CDR3 has 14 amino acids. The CDR3 reads CASSFYGRGETQYF. CDR3 nucleotide sequence: TGTGCCAGCAGCTTTTATGGGCGCGGGGAGACCCAGTACTTC.

The V call is TRBV5-1, the J call TRBJ2-7, with 12 bases aligning to TRBD2. Trimming cost V 2 bases and J 2 bases; bases outside gene matches: 8. This CDR3 contains 17 residues. Germline V gene data show CDR1 as SGHRS and CDR2 as YFSETQ. The CDR3, as DNA: TGCGCCAGCAGCTTTACTAGCGGGAGGCCCGCCCCCTACGAGCAGTACTTC. Protein product: CASSFTSGRPAPYEQYF.

This chain uses TRBV10-3 with TRBJ2-7, with a possible D match to TRBD2 (6 bases). V was pared by 4 bases and J by 2 bases, with 9 bases between. The CDR3 runs 13 residues. CDR1 is ENHRY and CDR2 is SYGVKD in the germline V gene. This CDR3 reads CAISGGEAYEQYF. In nucleotides, the CDR3 is TGTGCCATCAGTGGGGGGGAGGCCTACGAGCAGTACTTC.

This clone has only one observation. The rearrangement uses TRBV5-1 and TRBJ1-3; D gene uncertain. Per germline, CDR1 SGHRS and CDR2 YFSETQ. This CDR3 is 13 amino acids long. V gave up 0 bases and J gave up 8 bases, with 9 bases separating them. CDR3 bases: TGCGCCAGCAGCTTGGCCGCCGGGGACACCATATATTTT. Translated: CASSLAAGDTIYF.